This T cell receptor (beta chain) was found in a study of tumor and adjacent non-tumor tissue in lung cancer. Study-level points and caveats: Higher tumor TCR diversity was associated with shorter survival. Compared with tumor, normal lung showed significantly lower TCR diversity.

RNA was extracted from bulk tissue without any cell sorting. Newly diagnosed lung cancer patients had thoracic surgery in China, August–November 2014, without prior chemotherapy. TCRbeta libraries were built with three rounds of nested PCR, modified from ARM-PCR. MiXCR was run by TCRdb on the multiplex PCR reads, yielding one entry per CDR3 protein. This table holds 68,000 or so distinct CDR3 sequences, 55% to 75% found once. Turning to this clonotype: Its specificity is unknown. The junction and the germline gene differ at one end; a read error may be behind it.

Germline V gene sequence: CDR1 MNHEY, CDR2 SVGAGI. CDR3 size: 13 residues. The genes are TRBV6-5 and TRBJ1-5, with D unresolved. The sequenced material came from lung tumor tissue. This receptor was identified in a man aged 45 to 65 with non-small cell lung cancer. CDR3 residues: CASGYGRGQPQHF. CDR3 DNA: TGTGCCAGCGGTTATGGACGGGGTCAGCCCCAGCATTTT.